This entry describes one T cell receptor beta chain. The antigen is undetermined. This sample stems from a study of T cell repertoires in cytomegalovirus infection. Across the whole study: Indications of both CMV infection and matching HLA type were provided by public TCR beta signatures.

Study results and limitations: Cumulative frequency (of public TCR beta family members) identified carriers of CMV plus the relevant HLA. The response measured ex vivo was dominated by TCR beta clonotypes (HLA-C-restricted and CMV-specific).

Each CDR3 protein is one row after TCRdb ran MiXCR on the reads. This sample carries roughly 720,000 distinct CDR3 sequences, 35% of them seen once, and the ten largest clones take roughly 2.9%. Trimming cost V 0 bases and J 8 bases; bases outside gene matches: 6. Germline V gene lookup returns CDR1 SGHRS and CDR2 YFSETQ. The CDR3 has 15 residues. The chain links TRBV5-1 to TRBJ2-7; 12 nucleotides align to TRBD1. The source is a human donor in good health (CMV status not recorded). Some clones in this sample may be carry-over from other donors' samples. The sample was PBMCs. The CDR3 protein is CASSLEGTGGGQQYF. CDR3 sequence (DNA): TGCGCCAGCAGCTTGGAAGGGACAGGGGGCGGACAGCAGTACTTC. Looking up the rest from reference TRBV5-1 and TRBJ2-7 gives the full variable domain: KAGVTQTPRYLIKTRGQQVTLSCSPISGHRSVSWYQQTPGQGLQFLFEYFSETQRNKGNFPGRFSGRQFSNSRSEMNVSTLELGDSALYLCASSLEGTGGGQQYFGPGTRLTVT.